This record looks at one T cell receptor beta chain sequence and its context. The antigen this receptor binds is unknown. No base qualities exist here, and no much larger clone lies one base off it. The data belong to a study of CD8 T cells in ankylosing spondylitis (dated by TCRdb to the late 2010s). Context from the whole study: T cell receptor beta repertoires were profiled in healthy donors and ankylosing spondylitis patients so that disease-linked TCR variants could be found. Peripheral blood samples were taken, and synovial fluid was additionally collected from ankylosing spondylitis patients. In total, the full study cohort was made up of 95 to 110 healthy donors and approximately 24 ankylosing spondylitis patients.

Beyond this particular receptor, the publication reports: Some motif variants were previously reported in synovial fluid and blood of reactive arthritis patients, suggesting common disease-initiation mechanisms. A CD8+ phenotype was shown by the disease-linked clones, which were found at relatively low frequencies in peripheral blood. Blood from ankylosing spondylitis patients appeared to be characterized by a TCR beta motif made up of several highly homologous amino acid variants. Significant enrichment of the disease-linked clones was reported in matched synovial fluid samples from ankylosing spondylitis patients.

Here V drops 3 bases and J drops 7 bases, and the junction holds 8 bases not matched to any gene. CDR1 and CDR2 were assigned from the germline V gene as MNHEY and SVGAGI. From the cysteine through the phenylalanine, the CDR3 covers 15 amino acids. Only the CDR3 portion is preserved as DNA: 45 bases, with reading frame beginning at the first base. Sequencing relied on an Illumina HiSeq 2500. Quantitative 5'-RACE with molecular barcodes was the method used to prepare the TCR beta libraries. From the authors' description of their analysis: A new computational method, built on a probabilistic model of VDJ rearrangement, was used to identify disease-linked TCR variants. The raw public reads went through TCRdb reprocessing: fastp at Q25, MiXCR clone calling, in-frame beta chains kept. Rows are combined by CDR3 protein, so each entry shows the most common genes and DNA. These V and J calls derive from TCRdb rather than the authors' analysis. This sample lists around 770,000 distinct CDR3 sequences; over 15% were detected once. Jointly, the top ten make up approximately 18% of the sample.

The sequence derives from a male donor with ankylosing spondylitis. Recombination connected TRBV6-5 to TRBJ1-4; 7 bases in the middle match TRBD1. Material for sequencing was blood, either unsorted or a sorted T cell fraction (not recorded which). The nucleotides read TGTGCCAGCAGTTATGGCCAGGGGGTGGGTGAAAAACTGTTTTTT. Its translation is CASSYGQGVGEKLFF.